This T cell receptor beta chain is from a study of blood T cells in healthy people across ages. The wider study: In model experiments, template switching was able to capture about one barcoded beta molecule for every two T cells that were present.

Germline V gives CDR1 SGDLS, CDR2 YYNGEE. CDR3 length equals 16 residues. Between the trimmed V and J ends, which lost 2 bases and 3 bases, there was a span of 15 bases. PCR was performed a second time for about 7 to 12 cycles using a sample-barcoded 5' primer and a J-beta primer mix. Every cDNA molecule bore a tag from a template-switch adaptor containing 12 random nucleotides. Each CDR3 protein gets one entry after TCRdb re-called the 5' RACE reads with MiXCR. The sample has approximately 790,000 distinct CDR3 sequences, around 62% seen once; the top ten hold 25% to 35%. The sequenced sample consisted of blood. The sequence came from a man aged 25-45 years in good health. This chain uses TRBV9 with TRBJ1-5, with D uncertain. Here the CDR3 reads CASSVGGGPPNQPQHF. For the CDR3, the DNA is TGTGCCAGCAGCGTTGGTGGTGGGCCTCCCAATCAGCCCCAGCATTTT.